This T cell receptor beta chain was obtained from a study of cytomegalovirus exposure and HLA in healthy donors. Whole-study context: Earlier, some 180 million T cells were analyzed, and about 120 million unique TCR beta sequences were found among them.

The study ran its PCR with 60 Vbeta and 13 Jbeta primers. Libraries were prepared by immunoSEQ multiplex PCR; TCRdb keeps only in-frame clonotypes and omits some of them. The data show 160,000 or so clones, 70% to 80% seen once. General study results and limits: Data from an earlier analysis indicated that most TCR beta V segments were productive either about 90% or about 30% of the time.

As for this clone: The antigen is not known.

The CDR3 runs to 15 residues. V gave up 5 bases and J gave up 0 bases, with 11 bases separating them. Per germline, CDR1 MNHEY and CDR2 SMNVEV (reference sequence). The chain employs TRBV27 and TRBJ2-1; maybe TRBD2 (5 bases). Source material: PBMCs. This clonotype originated in a male donor in good health and CMV-seronegative. The CDR3 here is CASSPRGSSYNEQFF. Here the CDR3 DNA reads TGTGCCAGCAGTCCACGGGGAAGCTCCTACAATGAGCAGTTCTTC.